These 10 T cell receptor beta chains were sequenced from one sample in a study of post-analysis software for immune sequencing data. Overall study results and limits: In patients, TRBV5-6, TRBV5-1 and TRBV20-1 belonged to roughly 5 TRBV segments found more frequently than in controls.

Their target antigens are unknown. Researchers reported that TCR beta cDNA libraries carried unique molecular identifiers. MiXCR, applied by TCRdb to the PCR reads, yields one record per CDR3 protein. The repertoire consists of roughly 400,000 distinct CDR3 sequences, with approximately 38% occurring once and the leading ten covering 6.5% to 8%. The specimen sequenced was blood. The receptors were sampled from a girl aged 2 to 10 with multiple sclerosis.

The chain has TRBV5-1 and TRBJ2-1, with D possibly TRBD1 on 6 matching bases. Germline lookup yields CDR1 SGHRS and CDR2 YFSETQ. With 0 bases removed from V and 8 bases from J, the gap between germline ends came to 15 bases. This CDR3 is 15 amino acids long. The CDR3 here is CASSLGEGVLDEQFF. The DNA of the CDR3 is TGCGCCAGCAGCTTGGGTGAGGGGGTGTTAGATGAGCAGTTCTTC.

This chain joins TRBV9 and TRBJ2-3; tentative D call: TRBD1 (5 bases). The CDR3 runs 19 residues. V was shortened by 0 bases and J by 0 bases, with 20 bases between the two germline ends. Germline assignment: CDR1 SGDLS and CDR2 YYNGEE. The CDR3 DNA sequence: TGTGCCAGCAGCGTAGATCCAGGGTTGTTTTCCTTTAGCACAGATACGCAGTATTTT. Its protein product is CASSVDPGLFSFSTDTQYF. Filled out from reference TRBV9 and TRBJ2-3, the complete variable domain reads DSGVTQTPKHLITATGQRVTLRCSPRSGDLSVYWYQQSLDQGLQFLIQYYNGEERAKGNILERFSAQQFPDLHSELNLSSLELGDSALYFCASSVDPGLFSFSTDTQYFGPGTRLTVL.

This clonotype was picked up one time. One end of the junction does not line up with germline, which may come from a read error. The rearrangement uses TRBV3-1 and TRBJ2-5; unclear D gene. CDR3 length: 14 amino acids. Germline V lookup: CDR1 LGHDT, CDR2 YNNKEL (reference sequence). The CDR3 loop is CASNQGYAKETQYF. Here the CDR3 DNA reads TGTGCCAGCAACCAAGGCTACGCGAAAGAGACCCAGTACTTC.

The chain couples TRBV5-1 to TRBJ2-3; possibly TRBD1 for D (5 bases). Trimming removed 4 bases at V and 0 bases at J, with 15 bases between. Per the germline V gene, CDR1 is SGHRS and CDR2 is YFSETQ. This CDR3 spans 16 amino acids. The CDR3: CASSVIGAASTDTQYF. As DNA, the CDR3 is TGCGCCAGCAGCGTTATAGGGGCAGCTAGCACAGATACGCAGTATTTT.

This clonotype was recorded a few times. The CDR3, as DNA: TGTGCCAGCAGCGTGACAGGGGACGAGCAGTACTTC. It is translated as CASSVTGDEQYF. This chain joins TRBV6-6 and TRBJ2-7, with 8 bases lining up with TRBD1. V trimming: 6 bases; J trimming: 5 bases; junction bases outside the gene matches: 3. The V gene's germline CDR1 is MNHNY and CDR2 SVGAGI (reference sequence). This CDR3 comprises 12 residues.

V usage is TRBV4-2 and J usage is TRBJ1-6; no clear D. The CDR3 spans 15 residues. Germline CDR1 LGHNA, CDR2 YNFKEQ. Trimming stripped 1 base from V and 12 bases from J, with 16 bases between. CDR3 loop: CASSQGAPGRVPLHF. Here the CDR3 DNA reads TGTGCCAGCAGCCAAGGGGCTCCCGGGAGAGTACCCCTCCACTTT.

The J gene is TRBJ2-1, the V gene TRBV27; D is perhaps TRBD2 (5 bases). V was clipped by 1 base and J by 1 base, with 14 bases between them. The CDR3 is 17 amino acids. CDR1 is MNHEY and CDR2 is SMNVEV in the germline V gene (reference sequence). CDR3 DNA sequence: TGTGCCAGCAGTTTATATAGCTCCCGAGGGTCCTACAATGAGCAGTTCTTC. Its protein product is CASSLYSSRGSYNEQFF.

This clonotype was recorded a few times. The V call is TRBV12-3 or TRBV12-4, the J call TRBJ2-1; TRBD2 matches at 14 bases. Germline trimming cut 6 bases from V and 7 bases from J; bases unmatched to any gene: 8. This CDR3 contains 16 residues. In DNA form, the CDR3 reads TGTGCCAGCAGGGGACTAGCGGGAGCGCTAAGTAATGAGCAGTTCTTC. Amino acids: CASRGLAGALSNEQFF.

This clonotype was picked up a small number of times. The chain carries TRBV6-1 and TRBJ2-1, with D possibly being TRBD2 (5 bases). CDR1 and CDR2 (germline): MNHNS, SASEGT. V was clipped by 5 bases and J by 3 bases, with 14 bases between them. The CDR3 extends over 15 amino acids. The CDR3 DNA sequence: TGTGCCAGCAGTTTTTCGGGAAACGGCTACAATGAGCAGTTCTTC. Protein sequence: CASSFSGNGYNEQFF.

The J gene is TRBJ2-1, the V gene TRBV11-3, with D possibly being TRBD1 (6 bases). The CDR3 has 15 residues. Germline V lookup: CDR1 SGHNT, CDR2 YENEEA. Trimming took 5 bases from V and 8 from J, leaving 19 bases between them. The CDR3 here is CASSPGTSLGDEQFF. The DNA for the CDR3 is TGTGCCAGCAGCCCGGGGACAAGTCTGGGGGATGAGCAGTTCTTC. Full variable domain (rest looked up from reference TRBV11-3 and TRBJ2-1): EAGVVQSPRYKIIEKKQPVAFWCNPISGHNTLYWYLQNLGQGPELLIRYENEEAVDDSQLPKDRFSAERLKGVDSTLKIQPAELGDSAVYLCASSPGTSLGDEQFFGPGTRLTVL.